This T cell receptor beta chain was observed in a study of lung T cells in sarcoidosis with Löfgren's syndrome. TCRdb itself ran the reads through MiXCR, one entry per CDR3 protein. Among 60,000 to 70,000 distinct CDR3 sequences listed, 21% were seen once. There are a few counts of this clonotype. The ends lost 6 bases at V and 7 bases at J; junction bases unmatched: 7. The CDR3 totals 13 residues. The sequenced sample was CD4+ T cells from PBMCs. This chain connects TRBV12-3 or TRBV12-4 to TRBJ2-3, with 7 bases lining up with TRBD2. This receptor was obtained from a human donor with sarcoidosis (Löfgren's syndrome or another form), or a control subject (not recorded which). CDR3: CASSPTGGNTQYF. The CDR3 bases are TGTGCCAGCAGCCCTACGGGGGGAAATACGCAGTATTTT.